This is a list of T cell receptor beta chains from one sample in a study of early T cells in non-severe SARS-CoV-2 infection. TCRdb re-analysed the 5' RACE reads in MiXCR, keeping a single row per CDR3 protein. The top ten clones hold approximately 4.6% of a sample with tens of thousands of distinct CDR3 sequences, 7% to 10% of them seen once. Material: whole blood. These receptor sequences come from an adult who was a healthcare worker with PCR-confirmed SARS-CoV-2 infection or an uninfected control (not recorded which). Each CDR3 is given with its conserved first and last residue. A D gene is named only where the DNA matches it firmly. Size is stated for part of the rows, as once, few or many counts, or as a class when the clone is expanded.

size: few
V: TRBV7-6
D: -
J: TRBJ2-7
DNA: TGTGCCAGCAGCTTAGAGGACGGACCCTACGAGCAGTACTTC
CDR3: CASSLEDGPYEQYF

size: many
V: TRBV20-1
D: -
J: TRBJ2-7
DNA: TGCAGTGCAACCCACACCGAAACCTACGAGCAGTACTTC
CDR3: CSATHTETYEQYF

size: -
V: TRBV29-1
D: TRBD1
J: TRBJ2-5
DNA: TGCAGCGTTGGGACAGGGAGAGAGACCCAGTACTTC
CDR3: CSVGTGRETQYF

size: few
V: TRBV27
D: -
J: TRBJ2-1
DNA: TGTGCCAGCAGTTTATCAGGTGTCTCCGGGGGTTCCTACAATGAGCAGTTCTTC
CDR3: CASSLSGVSGGSYNEQFF

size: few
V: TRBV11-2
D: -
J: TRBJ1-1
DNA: TGTGCCAGCAGCTTGGAGGCGAACACTGAAGCTTTCTTT
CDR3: CASSLEANTEAFF

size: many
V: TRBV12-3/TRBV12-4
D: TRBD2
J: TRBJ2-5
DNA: TGTGCCAGCAGGAGACTAGCGGGAGGTTTGGAGACCCAGTACTTC
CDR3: CASRRLAGGLETQYF

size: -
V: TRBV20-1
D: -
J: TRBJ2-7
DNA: TGCAGTGCTAGAGATAGGCAGGGGAAAGTTTACGAGCAGTACTTC
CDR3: CSARDRQGKVYEQYF

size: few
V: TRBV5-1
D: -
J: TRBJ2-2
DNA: TGCGCCAGCAGATCAACCGGCCTAAACACCGGGGAGCTGTTTTTT
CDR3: CASRSTGLNTGELFF

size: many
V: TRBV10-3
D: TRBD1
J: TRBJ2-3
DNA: TGTGCCATCAGTGGGGACAGGGGGCTCGGCACAGATACGCAGTATTTT
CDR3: CAISGDRGLGTDTQYF

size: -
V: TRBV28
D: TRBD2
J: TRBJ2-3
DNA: TGTGCCAGCAGTATAGCGGGAGGGCTCGCAGATACGCAGTATTTT
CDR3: CASSIAGGLADTQYF

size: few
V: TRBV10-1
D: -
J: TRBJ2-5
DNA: TGCGCCAGCAGTGAGACTAGCATGGAGACCCAGTACTTC
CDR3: CASSETSMETQYF

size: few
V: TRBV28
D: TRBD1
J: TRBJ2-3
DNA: TGTGCCAGCAGCCGGGCGGGACAGGGAGGGGATACGCAGTATTTT
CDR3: CASSRAGQGGDTQYF

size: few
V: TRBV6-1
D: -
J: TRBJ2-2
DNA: TGTGCCAGCAAGGGGCCAAACACCGGGGAGCTGTTTTTT
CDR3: CASKGPNTGELFF

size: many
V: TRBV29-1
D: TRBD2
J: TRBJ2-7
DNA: TGCAGCGTTGAGGAAGCGGGGGATTTGTACTTC
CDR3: CSVEEAGDLYF

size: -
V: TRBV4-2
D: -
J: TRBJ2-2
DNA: TGTGCCAGCAGCCAAGATAGTCCGACCAGGGAGCTGTTTTTT
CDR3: CASSQDSPTRELFF

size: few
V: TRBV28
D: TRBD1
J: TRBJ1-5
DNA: TGTGCCAGCAGTACCGGGACAGGGGTCAATCAGCCCCAGCATTTT
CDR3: CASSTGTGVNQPQHF

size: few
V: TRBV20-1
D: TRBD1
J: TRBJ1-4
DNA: TGCAGTGCTAGAGCAACGGGACAGGGGGCGCGAATCGACTTT
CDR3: CSARATGQGARIDF

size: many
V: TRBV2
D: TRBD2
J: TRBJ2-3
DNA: TGTGCCAGCGGCGGGAGTGGAGATACGCAGTATTTT
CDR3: CASGGSGDTQYF

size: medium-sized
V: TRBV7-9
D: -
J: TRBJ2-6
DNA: TGTGCCAGTAAGTCCACCGCCTGCTCTGGGGCCAACGTCCTGACTTTC
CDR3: CASKSTACSGANVLTF

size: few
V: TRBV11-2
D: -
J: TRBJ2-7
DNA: TGTGCCAGCAGCCAGGGGGGGGCTGCCTACGAGCAGTACTTC
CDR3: CASSQGGAAYEQYF

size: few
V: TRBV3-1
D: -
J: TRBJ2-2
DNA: TGTGCCAGCACCCGGGCCGCGCTGGGCGGGGAGCTGTTTTTT
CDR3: CASTRAALGGELFF

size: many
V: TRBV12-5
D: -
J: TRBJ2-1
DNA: TGTGCTAGTGGTTTACCCCCAAATCAGTTCTTC
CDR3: CASGLPPNQFF

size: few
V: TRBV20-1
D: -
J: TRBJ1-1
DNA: TGCAGTGCTACCACGGGGAGGCTAGGGGCTTTCTTT
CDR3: CSATTGRLGAFF

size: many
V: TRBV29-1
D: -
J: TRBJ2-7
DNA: TGCAGCGTTGAGCTTGGGACAAGCTCCTACGAGCAGTACTTC
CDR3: CSVELGTSSYEQYF

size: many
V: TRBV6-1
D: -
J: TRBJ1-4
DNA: TGTGCCAGCAGTCCCCGACTTGAAGAAAAACTGTTTTTT
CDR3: CASSPRLEEKLFF

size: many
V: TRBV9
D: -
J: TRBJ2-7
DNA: TGTGCCAGCAGCGTAGCTCCTCAGGGGGAGCAGTACTTC
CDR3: CASSVAPQGEQYF

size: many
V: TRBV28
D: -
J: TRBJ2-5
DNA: TGTGCCAGCACCCACAGGAATTCGAAAGAGACCCAGTACTTC
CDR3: CASTHRNSKETQYF

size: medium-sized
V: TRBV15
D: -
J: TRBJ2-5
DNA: TGTGCCACCAGCGCTGACAGTTACGAGACCCAGTACTTC
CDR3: CATSADSYETQYF

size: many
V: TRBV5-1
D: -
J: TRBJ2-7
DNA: TGCGCCAGCTTCAGGGAGGGGGACTACGAGCAGTACTTC
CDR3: CASFREGDYEQYF

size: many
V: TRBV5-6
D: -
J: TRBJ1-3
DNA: TGTGCCAGCAGCTTGCCCTCCTCTGGAAACACCATATATTTT
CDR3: CASSLPSSGNTIYF

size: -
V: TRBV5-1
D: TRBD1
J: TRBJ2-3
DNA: TGCGCCAGCAGCTCCGGGACAGGATATCCAGATACGCAGTATTTT
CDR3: CASSSGTGYPDTQYF

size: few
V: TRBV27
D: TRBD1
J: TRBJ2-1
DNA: TGTGCCACCCGACAGGGGATGACCTATGAGCAGTTCTTC
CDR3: CATRQGMTYEQFF

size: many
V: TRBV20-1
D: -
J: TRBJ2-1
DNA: TGCAGTGCTGGATTAGAGGGCCAGGGGTTCAATGAGCAGTTCTTC
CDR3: CSAGLEGQGFNEQFF

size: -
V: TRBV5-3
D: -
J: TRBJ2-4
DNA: TGTGCCAGAAGCTCGGGAGTAAACATTCAGTACTTC
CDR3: CARSSGVNIQYF

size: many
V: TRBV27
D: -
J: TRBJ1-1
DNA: TGTGCCAGCACCCCATGGGGGCGAAGGGGCCAGAACACTGAAGCTTTCTTT
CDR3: CASTPWGRRGQNTEAFF

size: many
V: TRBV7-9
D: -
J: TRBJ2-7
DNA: TGTGCCAGCAGCTTAGCAGCCCTCGCCGAGCAGTACTTC
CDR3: CASSLAALAEQYF

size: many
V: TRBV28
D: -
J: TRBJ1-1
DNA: TGTGCCAGCAGTTTATTAAAAGGGACTGAAGCTTTCTTT
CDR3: CASSLLKGTEAFF

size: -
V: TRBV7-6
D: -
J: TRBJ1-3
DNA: TGTGCCAGCAGCTTTGGTAGCTCTGGAAACACCATATATTTT
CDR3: CASSFGSSGNTIYF

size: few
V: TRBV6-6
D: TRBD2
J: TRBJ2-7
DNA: TGTGCCTCCCGGACTAGCGGAGACTACGAGCAGTACTTC
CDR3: CASRTSGDYEQYF

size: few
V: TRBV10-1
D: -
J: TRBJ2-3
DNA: TGCGCCAGCAGTGACTACACAGACAGCACAGATACGCAGTATTTT
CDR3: CASSDYTDSTDTQYF

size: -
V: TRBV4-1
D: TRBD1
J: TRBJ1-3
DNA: TGCGCCAGCAGCCAAGCAACGGGACAGGCCTCTGGAAACACCATATATTTT
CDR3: CASSQATGQASGNTIYF

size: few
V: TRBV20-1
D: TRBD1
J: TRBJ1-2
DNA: TGCAGTGCTAGTGGGCAGGGGGCGACCCACTATGGCTACACCTTC
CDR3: CSASGQGATHYGYTF

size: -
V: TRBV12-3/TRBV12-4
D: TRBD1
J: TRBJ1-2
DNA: TGTGCCAGCAGTTCCCCGACAGGGTCGGGAGGCTACACCTTC
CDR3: CASSSPTGSGGYTF

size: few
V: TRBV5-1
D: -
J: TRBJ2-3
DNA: TGCGCCAGCAGCTTGGAGGGGGGAGTGCGAACAGATACGCAGTATTTT
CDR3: CASSLEGGVRTDTQYF

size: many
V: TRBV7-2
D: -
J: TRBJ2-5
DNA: TGTGCCAGCAGCTTACAGGGCCCGGCGGGGGAGACCCAGTACTTC
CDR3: CASSLQGPAGETQYF

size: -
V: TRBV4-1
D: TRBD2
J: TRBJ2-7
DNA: TGCGCCAGCAGCCCCCGTTCTGGGACTAGCCCCTACGAGCAGTACTTC
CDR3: CASSPRSGTSPYEQYF

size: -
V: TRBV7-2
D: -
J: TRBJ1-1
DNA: TGTGCCAGCAGCCCCCTGCCGTGGATGAACACTGAAGCTTTCTTT
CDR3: CASSPLPWMNTEAFF

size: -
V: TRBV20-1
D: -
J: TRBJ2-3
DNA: TGCAGTACTAGTGGTGCGGATACGCAGTATTTT
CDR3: CSTSGADTQYF

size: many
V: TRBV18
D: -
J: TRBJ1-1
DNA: TGTGCCAGCTCACCACCGAAAGGAACGAACACTGAAGCTTTCTTT
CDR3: CASSPPKGTNTEAFF

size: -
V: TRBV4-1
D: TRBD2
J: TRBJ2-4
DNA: TGCGCCAGCAGCCAAACGCCAGCGGGAACTTACCTAGCCAAAAACATTCAGTACTTC
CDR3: CASSQTPAGTYLAKNIQYF

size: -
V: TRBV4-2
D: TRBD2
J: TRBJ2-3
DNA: TGTGCCAGCAGCGGGGGACTAGCGGGCACAGATACGCAGTATTTT
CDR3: CASSGGLAGTDTQYF

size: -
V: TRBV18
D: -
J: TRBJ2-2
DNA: TGTGCCAGCTCCATAACCACGGGGGCGAACACCGGGGAGCTGTTTTTT
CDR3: CASSITTGANTGELFF